This T cell receptor beta chain was identified during a study of T cell changes during pregnancy in multiple sclerosis. Profiled with immunoSEQ multiplex PCR; TCRdb holds only in-frame clones, not every one. There are tens of thousands of clones in the sample; around nine tenths occur only once, and approximately 3.8% lies in the top ten. V was shortened by 3 bases and J by 4 bases, with 13 bases between the two germline ends. The CDR3 extends over 15 amino acids. Germline V gene sequence: CDR1 MDHEN, CDR2 SYDVKM. This receptor was identified in a female donor in good health, enrolled as a control in a pregnancy study. The sequences come from CD4+ T cells from peripheral blood mononuclear cells, collected in the first trimester of pregnancy. This chain connects TRBV28 to TRBJ1-5; maybe TRBD1 (6 bases). The CDR3 sequence is CASSFGQGYNQPQHF. DNA of the CDR3: TGTGCCAGCAGTTTCGGTCAGGGGTATAATCAGCCCCAGCATTTT.